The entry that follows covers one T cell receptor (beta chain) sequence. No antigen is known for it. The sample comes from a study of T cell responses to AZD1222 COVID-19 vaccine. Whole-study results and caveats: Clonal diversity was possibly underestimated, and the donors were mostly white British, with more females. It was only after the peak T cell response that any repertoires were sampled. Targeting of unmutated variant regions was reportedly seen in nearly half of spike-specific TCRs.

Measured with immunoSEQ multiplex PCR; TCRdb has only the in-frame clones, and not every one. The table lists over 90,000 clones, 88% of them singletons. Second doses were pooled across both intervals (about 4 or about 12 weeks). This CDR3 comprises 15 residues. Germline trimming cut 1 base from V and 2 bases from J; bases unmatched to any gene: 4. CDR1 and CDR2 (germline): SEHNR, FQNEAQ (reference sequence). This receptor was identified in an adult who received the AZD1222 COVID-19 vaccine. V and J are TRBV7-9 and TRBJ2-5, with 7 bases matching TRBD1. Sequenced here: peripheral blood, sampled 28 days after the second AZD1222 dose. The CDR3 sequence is CASSLGGTVQETQYF. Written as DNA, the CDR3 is TGTGCCAGCAGCTTAGGGGGGACAGTACAAGAGACCCAGTACTTC.